What follows describes a single T cell receptor beta chain. The germline gives CDR1 SQVTM, CDR2 ANQGSEA. CDR3 length equals 14 residues. The germline V and J ends were trimmed by 6 bases and 8 bases, with 20 bases remaining between them. The entry originates in a study of siplizumab effects on memory and regulatory T cells. Measured with immunoSEQ multiplex PCR; TCRdb has only the in-frame clones, and not every one. The top ten clones hold around 20% of a sample with over 70,000 clones, 85% to 95% of them seen once. The clonotype comes from a human donor in good health. The sequenced sample consisted of CD8+ T cells sorted from blood. The chain combines TRBV29-1 with TRBJ2-1; D not certain. CDR3 nucleotides: TGCAGCGTCGTTGGACCAGGAGAGCCGGATGAGCAGTTCTTC. Amino acid sequence: CSVVGPGEPDEQFF.